One and the same sample provided the 27 T cell receptor beta chains below, sequenced in a study of OX40 agonist ivuxolimab in advanced cancers. Profiled with immunoSEQ multiplex PCR; TCRdb holds only in-frame clones, not every one. The sample holds roughly 34,000 clones, approximately 80% seen once. The material sequenced was CD4+ or CD8+ T cells sorted from blood, taken in a trial of the OX40 agonist ivuxolimab. These TCRs come from an adult with an advanced solid tumor such as melanoma, head and neck, liver or kidney cancer.

This sequence joins TRBV25-1 and TRBJ1-6; 8 positions match TRBD1. CDR1 is MGHDK and CDR2 is SYGVNS in the germline V gene. The CDR3 is 16 residues long. V lost 8 bases and J lost 0; bases outside the gene matches: 6. CDR3 sequence: CASRDRLSSYNSPLHF. Here the CDR3 DNA reads TGTGCCAGCCGGGACAGGCTAAGCTCCTATAATTCACCCCTCCACTTT.

The gene calls are TRBV5-4 and TRBJ1-1; no firm D call. Trimming left V 1 base short and J 4 bases short, with 14 bases between. This CDR3 comprises 15 residues. CDR1 is SGHNT, CDR2 YYREEE, per germline (reference sequence). The CDR3 region is CASSLLGVSSTEAFF. The CDR3 DNA reads TGTGCCAGCAGCTTGCTCGGGGTCTCGAGCACTGAAGCTTTCTTT.

This rearrangement joins TRBV6-1 to TRBJ1-4; D call uncertain. Germline V CDR1 and CDR2: MNHNS, SASEGT. There are 14 residues in the CDR3. Deletions cut 6 bases from V and 0 bases from J, with 8 bases between. CDR3 in DNA: TGTGCCAGCAGGGGAATGGCAACTAATGAAAAACTGTTTTTT. This encodes CASRGMATNEKLFF.

The chain employs TRBV6-6 and TRBJ1-5, with D possibly being TRBD1 (5 bases). Trimming cost V 0 bases and J 7 bases, with 13 bases left between them. Germline V gene data show CDR1 as MNHNY and CDR2 as SVGAGI (reference sequence). The CDR3 covers 15 residues. CDR3 sequence reads: CASSYSRGSEQPQHF. CDR3 bases: TGTGCCAGCAGTTACTCGAGGGGAAGCGAGCAGCCCCAGCATTTT.

The chain uses TRBV9 and TRBJ2-7; D uncertain. The V end lost 0 bases, the J end lost 3 bases, and 13 bases lay between the germline ends. The CDR3 totals 15 residues. Germline values: CDR1 SGDLS, CDR2 YYNGEE. The DNA for the CDR3 is TGTGCCAGCAGCGTAGCTACGGGCTCCGTCTACGAGCAGTACTTC. This translates into CASSVATGSVYEQYF.

A few counts support this clone. At one end, the junction sequence differs from germline, possibly due to a read error. The chain recombines TRBV14 with TRBJ1-1; tentative D call: TRBD1 (5 bases). CDR1 and CDR2 from the germline V gene are SGHDN and FVKESK. This CDR3 is built from 15 residues. The CDR3 sequence is CASRQVGGLNTEAFF. The CDR3, as DNA: TGTGCCAGCAGACAAGTCGGGGGGTTGAACACTGAAGCTTTCTTT.

The genes are TRBV7-2 and TRBJ1-1, with D possibly being TRBD1 (5 bases). Trimming pared 2 bases from V and 4 bases from J, leaving 11 bases between. Germline lookup yields CDR1 SGHTA and CDR2 FQGNSA. This CDR3 is built from 14 residues. CDR3 sequence: CASSLLGRGTEAFF. DNA for the CDR3: TGTGCCAGCAGCTTACTAGGGAGGGGCACTGAAGCTTTCTTT.

The chain employs TRBV11-1 and TRBJ2-7; D ambiguous. This CDR3 spans 14 amino acids. Germline CDR1 is SGHAT and CDR2 is FQDESV (reference sequence). V lost 1 base and J 1 base, leaving 8 bases between the germline ends. CDR3: CASSLELGSYEQYF. In DNA, the CDR3 is TGTGCCAGCAGCTTAGAACTGGGTTCCTACGAGCAGTACTTC. Using reference TRBV11-1 and TRBJ2-7 for the parts outside the CDR3, the full variable domain is EAEVAQSPRYKITEKSQAVAFWCDPISGHATLYWYRQILGQGPELLVQFQDESVVDDSQLPKDRFSAERLKGVDSTLKIQPAELGDSAMYLCASSLELGSYEQYFGPGTRLTVT.

The rearrangement links TRBV11-2 to TRBJ2-1; TRBD2 agrees at 8 bases. Trimming took 0 bases from V and 0 from J; bases not matched to a gene: 4. CDR3 length: 17 residues. The germline CDR1 and CDR2 sequences are SGHAT and FQNNGV. CDR3 DNA sequence: TGTGCCAGCAGCTTAGACCCGAGCGGGGGCTCCTACAATGAGCAGTTCTTC. Its translation: CASSLDPSGGSYNEQFF.

The chain uses TRBV27 and TRBJ1-5; tentatively, D is TRBD1 (5 bases). The CDR3 totals 17 residues. The V gene lost 2 bases and the J gene lost 0 bases, with 14 bases spanning the gap. Germline-derived CDR1 and CDR2 are MNHEY and SMNVEV (reference sequence). The CDR3 spells CASSLRGSGYSNQPQHF. The DNA of the CDR3 is TGTGCCAGCAGTTTAAGAGGTTCAGGGTATAGCAATCAGCCCCAGCATTTT.

The chain joins TRBV28 to TRBJ1-3, with D tentatively TRBD1 (5 bases). Germline CDR1 and CDR2: MDHEN and SYDVKM. Trimming shortened V by 5 bases and J by 7 bases, and 18 bases separated the two germline ends. The length of the CDR3 is 15 residues. The CDR3 sequence is CASSPASGYGNTIYF. The CDR3, as DNA: TGTGCCAGCAGTCCTGCATCAGGGTACGGCAACACCATATATTTT.

The chain has TRBV18 and TRBJ2-5; TRBD2 matches at 9 bases. The ends lost 3 bases at V and 2 bases at J; junction bases unmatched: 4. Germline CDR1 is KGHSH and CDR2 is LQKENI. The CDR3 totals 15 residues. DNA for the CDR3: TGTGCCAGCTCACCGCTAGCGGGGTCACAAGAGACCCAGTACTTC. Protein product: CASSPLAGSQETQYF.

The J gene is TRBJ2-7, the V gene TRBV30, with 9 nucleotides matching TRBD1. With 3 bases clipped from V and 4 bases from J, the junction kept 7 bases outside the gene matches. The germline gives CDR1 GTSNPN, CDR2 SVGIG (reference sequence). This CDR3 region has 14 residues. The CDR3 is CAWRNRDRVYEQYF. CDR3 coding DNA: TGTGCCTGGAGGAACCGGGACAGGGTGTACGAGCAGTACTTC.

J is TRBJ1-1 and V is TRBV6-1; D is unclear. V was trimmed by 11 bases and J by 9 bases, leaving 13 bases between them. This CDR3 spans 10 amino acids. Looked up from germline, CDR1 is MNHNS and CDR2 is SASEGT. The CDR3 sequence: CAPYGTQAFF. The CDR3 nucleotides are TGTGCCCCATACGGAACTCAAGCTTTCTTT.

The chain joins TRBV10-3 to TRBJ2-3; D not certain. Trimming pared 6 bases from V and 5 bases from J, leaving 6 bases between. Germline V gene lookup returns CDR1 ENHRY and CDR2 SYGVKD. This CDR3 spans 11 amino acids. The CDR3 DNA reads TGTGCCATCAGGGATAGAGATACGCAGTATTTT. This translates into CAIRDRDTQYF.

This sequence joins TRBV19 and TRBJ2-1, with no clear D. The CDR3 spans 12 residues. Per the germline V gene, CDR1 is LNHDA and CDR2 is SQIVND (reference sequence). Trimming removed 5 bases from V and 6 bases from J, with 8 bases in between. The CDR3 DNA sequence: TGTGCCAGTAGTCCCAGCTTCAATGAGCAGTTCTTC. This translates into CASSPSFNEQFF.

This clone is large in the sample. The chain uses TRBV30 and TRBJ1-1; D gene unclear. The CDR3 is 13 residues long. V gave up 2 bases and J gave up 5 bases, with 12 bases separating them. The germline gives CDR1 GTSNPN, CDR2 SVGIG (reference sequence). CDR3 in DNA: TGTGCCTGGAGTCCGACCGGGAGGACTGAAGCTTTCTTT. Its protein is CAWSPTGRTEAFF.

This rearrangement joins TRBV7-3 to TRBJ2-1; D may be TRBD2 (7 bases). The length of the CDR3 is 15 residues. The germline V gene encodes CDR1 SGHTA and CDR2 FQGTGA. V gave up 6 bases and J gave up 9 bases, with 21 bases separating them. CDR3 sequence reads: CASRNLPGGHGEQFF. The CDR3 DNA reads TGTGCCAGCAGGAACCTCCCGGGGGGCCACGGTGAGCAGTTCTTC.

This clone was observed a single time. This rearrangement joins TRBV6-1 to TRBJ1-5; the D is unclear. CDR1 is MNHNS, CDR2 SASEGT, per germline. The length of the CDR3 is 16 residues. Deletions cut 2 bases from V and 2 bases from J, with 13 bases between. In DNA, the CDR3 is TGTGCCAGCAGTGAACAAATGGAGGTTCGCAATCAGCCCCAGCATTTT. Translation gives CASSEQMEVRNQPQHF.

In its sample, this clone was seen once. The chain employs TRBV6-1 and TRBJ2-2; D may be TRBD1 (5 bases). The CDR3 covers 16 residues. CDR1 and CDR2 from the germline V gene are MNHNS and SASEGT. The germline V and J ends were trimmed by 2 bases and 5 bases, with 15 bases remaining between them. The CDR3 DNA follows: TGTGCCAGCAGTGAATTGGCCATACCAGGGACCGGGGAGCTGTTTTTT. Translation: CASSELAIPGTGELFF.

This chain uses TRBV5-6 with TRBJ2-3; 11 bases are shared with TRBD2. The germline CDR1 and CDR2 sequences are SGHDT and YYEEEE. The CDR3 runs to 17 residues. V shed 2 bases, J shed 0 bases, and the junction held 5 bases outside the gene matches. The CDR3, as DNA: TGTGCCAGCAGCTTCCCTAGCGGGGGGCCGAGCACAGATACGCAGTATTTT. Its protein is CASSFPSGGPSTDTQYF.

This clone appeared once. This chain connects TRBV5-1 to TRBJ2-4; 11 nucleotides align to TRBD2. CDR3 length: 18 amino acids. V was pared by 4 bases and J by 0 bases, with 9 bases of the junction left unmatched. Germline V gene lookup returns CDR1 SGHRS and CDR2 YFSETQ. CDR3 nucleotide sequence: TGCGCCAGCAGCGGCGGGACTAGCGGATACATAGCCAAAAACATTCAGTACTTC. It specifies CASSGGTSGYIAKNIQYF.

This clone has more than one count but fewer than ten. This chain joins TRBV7-6 and TRBJ2-3; D uncertain. V was clipped by 5 bases and J by 0 bases, with 12 bases between them. Germline assignment: CDR1 SGHVS and CDR2 FNYEAQ. This CDR3 is built from 15 residues. The CDR3 nucleotides are TGTGCCAGCAGCCGACTGTCCGCTAGCACAGATACGCAGTATTTT. Its translation: CASSRLSASTDTQYF. The full variable domain, rest sourced from reference TRBV7-6 and TRBJ2-3, is GAGVSQSPRYKVTKRGQDVALRCDPISGHVSLYWYRQALGQGPEFLTYFNYEAQQDKSGLPNDRFSAERPEGSISTLTIQRTEQRDSAMYRCASSRLSASTDTQYFGPGTRLTVL.

The chain combines TRBV15 with TRBJ2-5, with D uncertain. The CDR3 contains 15 residues. Germline V gene lookup returns CDR1 LNHNV and CDR2 YYDKDF (reference sequence). V lost 5 bases to trimming and J lost 0 bases, with 13 bases between them. In nucleotides, the CDR3 is TGTGCCACCAGCCCAAGAAGAGGTAACCAAGAGACCCAGTACTTC. Translating gives CATSPRRGNQETQYF.

The V gene is TRBV30, the J gene TRBJ1-1; D gene unclear. Per the germline V gene, CDR1 is GTSNPN and CDR2 is SVGIG (reference sequence). V was cut by 4 bases and J by 2 bases, with 11 bases left in between. The CDR3 has 13 amino acids. CDR3 in amino acids: CAWTIIPNTEAFF. The CDR3, as DNA: TGTGCCTGGACTATTATACCAAACACTGAAGCTTTCTTT.

V and J are TRBV11-2 and TRBJ1-2; perhaps TRBD1 as D (5 bases). Per germline, CDR1 SGHAT and CDR2 FQNNGV. V lost 0 bases and J 4 bases, leaving 12 bases between the germline ends. CDR3 length: 15 residues. DNA for the CDR3: TGTGCCAGCAGCTTAGAACCGGGGACGGGCTATGGCTACACCTTC. Translation gives CASSLEPGTGYGYTF.

This clone was picked up one time. The V gene is TRBV14, the J gene TRBJ2-5, with D maybe TRBD2 (5 bases). The V gene lost 2 bases and the J gene lost 2 bases, with 9 bases spanning the gap. This CDR3 spans 14 amino acids. Germline V gene sequence: CDR1 SGHDN, CDR2 FVKESK. CDR3 amino acids: CASSQYTSQETQYF. The DNA of the CDR3 is TGTGCCAGCAGCCAATACACTAGTCAAGAGACCCAGTACTTC.